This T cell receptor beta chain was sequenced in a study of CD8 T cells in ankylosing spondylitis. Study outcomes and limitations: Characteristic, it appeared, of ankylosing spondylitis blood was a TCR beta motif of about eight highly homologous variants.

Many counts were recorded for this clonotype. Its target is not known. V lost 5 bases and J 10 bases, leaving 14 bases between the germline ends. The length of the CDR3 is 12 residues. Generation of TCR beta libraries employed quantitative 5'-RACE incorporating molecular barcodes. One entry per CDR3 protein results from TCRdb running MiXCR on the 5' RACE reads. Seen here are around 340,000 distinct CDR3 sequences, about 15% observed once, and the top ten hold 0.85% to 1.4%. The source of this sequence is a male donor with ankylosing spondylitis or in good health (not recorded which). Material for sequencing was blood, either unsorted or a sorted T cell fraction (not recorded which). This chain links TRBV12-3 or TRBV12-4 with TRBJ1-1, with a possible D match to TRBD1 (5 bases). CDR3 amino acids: CASSLDLGAAFF. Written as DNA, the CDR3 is TGTGCCAGCAGTCTGGATCTAGGGGCAGCTTTCTTT.